This TCR beta chain was obtained from a study of OX40 agonist ivuxolimab in advanced cancers. Background on the study: Cohort: approximately 79% men, mean age approximately 60, aged about 23 to 80.

Here immunoSEQ multiplex PCR was the method, and the copy in TCRdb shows in-frame clones only, minus some. The sample shows roughly 76,000 clones, more than 85% of them seen only once. Germline V gives CDR1 MNHEY, CDR2 SVGAGI. Trimming took 5 bases from V and 0 from J; bases not matched to a gene: 3. CDR3 size: 15 residues. The V gene is TRBV6-5, the J gene TRBJ1-3; 8 positions match TRBD1. The TCR originated in an adult with an advanced solid tumor such as melanoma, head and neck, liver or kidney cancer. The material sequenced was CD4+ or CD8+ T cells sorted from blood, taken in a trial of the OX40 agonist ivuxolimab. The CDR3 nucleotides are TGTGCCAGCAGTCGGGACAGGAGCTCTGGAAACACCATATATTTT. Amino acid sequence: CASSRDRSSGNTIYF.